A few counts support the clone carrying this T cell receptor beta chain. Its matching antigen is unknown. Both 60 Vbeta primers and 13 Jbeta primers went into the PCR. Measured with immunoSEQ multiplex PCR; TCRdb has only the in-frame clones, and not every one. The sample shows some 140,000 clones, 60% to 75% of them seen only once. In nominal health when sampled, donors likely had unrecorded immune exposures nonetheless. This entry comes from a study of cytomegalovirus exposure and HLA in healthy donors. Germline CDR1 reads SEHNR; CDR2 reads FQNEAQ (reference sequence). V was clipped by 8 bases and J by 4 bases; unmatched bases: 4. There are 13 residues in the CDR3. Study observations and caveats: Across donors, sequencing depth was assumed by presence/absence analyses to be roughly uniform. Later, TCR association rates were found to vary by HLA locus, highest for DRB1 and lowest for HLA-C.

This sequence joins TRBV7-9 and TRBJ2-1, with 8 nucleotides matching TRBD1. The receptor's source is a human donor in good health. The sequenced sample was PBMCs. The CDR3, as DNA: TGTGCCAGCGGGGGGACAGGTTACAATGAGCAGTTCTTC. Translation: CASGGTGYNEQFF.